Sequencing of this T cell receptor beta chain was carried out in a study of CD8 T cells in Susac syndrome. Study as a whole: At the time their blood was drawn, patients with Susac syndrome were either therapy-naive, on corticosteroids (with some of them also receiving intravenous immunoglobulin), or on intravenous immunoglobulin alone.

CDR3 size: 16 residues. Germline lookup yields CDR1 SEHNR and CDR2 FQNEAQ (reference sequence). After removal of 8 bases from V and 0 bases from J, the junction contained 8 bases not matched to a gene. A single count supports this clonotype. Negative isolation yielded the CD8+ and CD4+ T cells, while FACS enriched the TEMRA cells. Roughly 0.45 to 1 ug RNA was reverse transcribed with random hexamers. MiXCR was run by TCRdb on the immunoSEQ multiplex PCR reads, yielding one entry per CDR3 protein. The profile shows about 170,000 distinct CDR3 sequences, approximately 95% of them singletons. The clonotype comes from a human donor with Susac syndrome. The sequencing input was CD4+ T cells from PBMCs. J is TRBJ1-3 and V is TRBV7-9, with 9 nucleotides matching TRBD1. CDR3 bases: TGTGCCAGCGGGGAGACAGGGGGTTACTCTGGAAACACCATATATTTT. Its translation: CASGETGGYSGNTIYF.